These 31 T cell receptor beta chains were sequenced from one sample in a study of beta chain features in type 1 diabetes (dated by TCRdb to about 2018). The receptor library was made with the immunoSEQ multiplex PCR assay. The entire amount of isolated RNA was reverse transcribed using the High Capacity cDNA Reverse Transcription Kit, so the sequenced TCRB transcripts were expressed ones. The immuneACCESS repertoire file appears here via TCRdb, limited to in-frame rearrangements. These files lack a portion of the clones; in checked studies, under half of the deficit traces to unresolved V genes, and the cause of the others is not known. The sample table lists 620,000 or so clones, about 16% of them with a count of one. 0.09% to 0.095% of the sample is in the top ten clones. The sequencing sample was made of naive CD4+ T cells from blood. The label giving this sample's cell subset or site can be read as: true naive CD4+ T cells. Source of these receptors: a man younger than 30 in good health.

This clone was detected a few times. The genes are TRBV7-2 and TRBJ1-5, with D tentatively TRBD1 (6 bases). Trimming cost V 0 bases and J 6 bases, with 12 bases left between them. Per germline, CDR1 SGHTA and CDR2 FQGNSA. This CDR3 contains 15 residues. In DNA, the CDR3 is TGTGCCAGCAGCTTAGCGGCAGGGGCCCGTCAGCCCCAGCATTTT. Protein: CASSLAAGARQPQHF.

This clone was picked up a small number of times. This chain connects TRBV5-6 to TRBJ2-5; D perhaps matches TRBD1 (6 bases). The CDR3 loop spans 15 amino acids. V lost 2 bases and J 5 bases, leaving 16 bases between the germline ends. The germline V gene has CDR1 SGHDT and CDR2 YYEEEE. The CDR3 DNA reads as TGTGCCAGCAGCTTTGGGGGCCGGGTTTGGGAGACCCAGTACTTC. Translation: CASSFGGRVWETQYF.

The chain employs TRBV20-1 and TRBJ2-3, with a weak D call TRBD2 (6 bases). The length of the CDR3 is 10 residues. Deletions cut 5 bases from V and 8 bases from J, with 8 bases between. Germline V gene lookup returns CDR1 DFQATT and CDR2 SNEGSKA (reference sequence). CDR3 sequence reads: CSALGGTQYF. The CDR3 bases are TGCAGTGCTCTCGGGGGTACGCAGTATTTT.

This chain connects TRBV19 to TRBJ2-4; no clear D. Trimming cost V 4 bases and J 0 bases, with 10 bases left between them. Germline CDR1 LNHDA, CDR2 SQIVND (reference sequence). The CDR3 loop spans 15 amino acids. CDR3 coding DNA: TGTGCCAGTAGTACAGAAACAGTAGCCAAAAACATTCAGTACTTC. Protein product: CASSTETVAKNIQYF.

The J gene is TRBJ2-1, the V gene TRBV7-8, with D perhaps matching TRBD2 (6 bases). There are 18 residues in the CDR3. Germline-derived CDR1 and CDR2 are SGHVS and FQNEAQ. V was trimmed by 1 base and J by 7 bases, leaving 23 bases between them. CDR3 coding DNA: TGTGCCAGCAGCTTAGTGCTCGGGTCGGGAGAATTAAAGAATGAGCAGTTCTTC. Protein sequence: CASSLVLGSGELKNEQFF.

The chain links TRBV15 to TRBJ2-3, with TRBD2 matching 8 bases. The trim removed 0 bases at V and 4 bases at J, leaving 6 bases unmatched. This CDR3 region has 16 residues. CDR1 and CDR2 (germline): LNHNV, YYDKDF (reference sequence). The CDR3 DNA sequence: TGTGCCACCAGCAGAGAACGCGGGGGGAGCGCAGATACGCAGTATTTT. Protein: CATSRERGGSADTQYF.

V is TRBV6-5 and J is TRBJ1-1, with D hard to call. Germline V gene lookup returns CDR1 MNHEY and CDR2 SVGAGI. The CDR3 is 14 residues long. Trimming shortened V by 6 bases and J by 0 bases, and 11 bases separated the two germline ends. The CDR3 reads CASSPRGMNTEAFF. DNA for the CDR3: TGTGCCAGCAGCCCCCGGGGTATGAACACTGAAGCTTTCTTT.

The V call is TRBV5-1, the J call TRBJ2-7; 10 bases line up with TRBD2. The CDR3 is 16 amino acids. V lost 0 bases to trimming and J lost 7 bases; unmatched junction nucleotides: 10. Germline lookup yields CDR1 SGHRS and CDR2 YFSETQ. CDR3 DNA: TGCGCCAGCAGCTTGGCCGGGGCTAGCGGGAGCGGTGAGCAGTACTTC. This gives the protein CASSLAGASGSGEQYF.

This clone was seen a few times. Other nucleotide sequences in the sample specify the same CDR3. The chain uses TRBV5-1 and TRBJ2-7, with D perhaps assigned TRBD1 or TRBD2 (6 bases each). CDR3 size: 15 residues. Trimming removed 1 base from V and 3 bases from J, with 14 bases in between. Per the germline V gene, CDR1 is SGHRS and CDR2 is YFSETQ. Here the CDR3 reads CASSLIGGRSYEQYF. CDR3 DNA: TGCGCCAGCAGCTTGATCGGGGGCAGGAGCTACGAGCAGTACTTC.

The chain uses TRBV9 and TRBJ1-2; D might be TRBD1 (5 bases). CDR1 and CDR2 (germline): SGDLS, YYNGEE. This CDR3 comprises 15 residues. V was cut by 3 bases and J by 5 bases, with 17 bases left in between. This chain's CDR3 is CASSAQPGTAYGYTF. The DNA for the CDR3 is TGTGCCAGCAGCGCCCAACCGGGGACGGCTTATGGCTACACCTTC.

This sequence joins TRBV5-1 and TRBJ1-2, with a possible D match to TRBD1 (6 bases). Germline lookup yields CDR1 SGHRS and CDR2 YFSETQ. Trimming removed 4 bases from V and 6 bases from J, with 16 bases in between. The CDR3 loop spans 14 amino acids. Here the CDR3 DNA reads TGCGCCAGCAGCGCAAGGACAGCCATCGATGGCTACACCTTC. Its protein is CASSARTAIDGYTF.

The table lists this clone with a few counts. V and J are TRBV28 and TRBJ2-7; D not resolved. This CDR3 region has 12 residues. The V and J ends lost 4 bases and 4 bases respectively, with 8 bases between them. The germline V gene encodes CDR1 MDHEN and CDR2 SYDVKM. The CDR3 here is CASSSESYEQYF. The CDR3 coding sequence is TGTGCCAGCAGTTCCGAATCGTACGAGCAGTACTTC.

This clone has more than one count but fewer than ten. The chain's CDR3 is CASSPGTDNEQFF. Here the CDR3 DNA reads TGTGCCAGCTCACCAGGGACAGACAATGAGCAGTTCTTC. The chain joins TRBV18 to TRBJ2-1; 7 bases agree with TRBD1. This CDR3 is built from 13 residues. Germline CDR1 KGHSH, CDR2 LQKENI. V lost 2 bases, J lost 5 bases, and 0 bases stayed unmatched. The full variable domain, its missing parts supplied by reference TRBV18 and TRBJ2-1, is NAGVMQNPRHLVRRRGQEARLRCSPMKGHSHVYWYRQLPEEGLKFMVYLQKENIIDESGMPKERFSAEFPKEGPSILRIQQVVRGDSAAYFCASSPGTDNEQFFGPGTRLTVL.

The rearrangement links TRBV19 to TRBJ2-7; TRBD2 is a possible D gene (5 bases). The V end was cut by 3 bases, the J end by 0 bases, with 12 bases between. The V gene's germline CDR1 is LNHDA and CDR2 SQIVND (reference sequence). The CDR3 consists of 15 residues. In DNA, the CDR3 is TGTGCCAGTAGTATCGCCGGGGTGAGCTCCTACGAGCAGTACTTC. Translation gives CASSIAGVSSYEQYF.

This clone was detected a few times. The V gene is TRBV4-2, the J gene TRBJ2-1; 7 bases map to TRBD1. The trim removed 4 bases at V and 12 bases at J, leaving 6 bases unmatched. Looked up from germline, CDR1 is LGHNA and CDR2 is YNFKEQ. The CDR3 runs to 12 residues. CDR3 DNA: TGTGCCAGCAGCCGACCACAGGGGTCGCAGTTCTTC. It codes for CASSRPQGSQFF.

The V call is TRBV19, the J call TRBJ2-6, with D tentatively TRBD2 (6 bases). CDR3 size: 20 residues. V dropped 3 bases and J dropped 0 bases, with 21 bases sitting between them. Germline CDR1 LNHDA, CDR2 SQIVND (reference sequence). CDR3 amino acids: CASSIYARGSSYSGANVLTF. In DNA, the CDR3 is TGTGCCAGTAGTATTTACGCTCGGGGGTCGTCCTACTCTGGGGCCAACGTCCTGACTTTC.

A few counts support this clone. The V gene is TRBV7-9, the J gene TRBJ2-7, with D unclear. V shed 5 bases and J shed 2 bases, with 4 bases lying between them. CDR3 length: 11 amino acids. The V gene's germline CDR1 is SEHNR and CDR2 FQNEAQ (reference sequence). Here the CDR3 reads CASSVTYEQYF. In DNA, the CDR3 is TGTGCCAGCAGCGTCACCTACGAGCAGTACTTC. The complete variable domain, with remaining parts taken from reference TRBV7-9 and TRBJ2-7, reads DTGVSQNPRHKITKRGQNVTFRCDPISEHNRLYWYRQTLGQGPEFLTYFQNEAQLEKSRLLSDRFSAERPKGSFSTLEIQRTEQGDSAMYLCASSVTYEQYFGPGTRLTVT.

The chain carries TRBV2 and TRBJ2-1; no definite D call. The CDR3 runs 11 residues. The V gene's germline CDR1 is SNHLY and CDR2 FYNNEI. With 5 bases removed from V and 5 bases from J, the gap between germline ends came to 4 bases. CDR3 DNA: TGTGCCAGCAGTATTCACAATGAGCAGTTCTTC. Amino acids: CASSIHNEQFF.

This clone has only a few counts. The J gene is TRBJ2-7, the V gene TRBV27; 8 bases fit TRBD1. Germline CDR1 and CDR2: MNHEY and SMNVEV (reference sequence). V dropped 0 bases and J dropped 2; count of bases not matched to a gene: 9. The CDR3 has 17 amino acids. DNA of the CDR3: TGTGCCAGCAGTTTATCGGCAGGGGGCTACAGCGCCTACGAGCAGTACTTC. Encoded protein: CASSLSAGGYSAYEQYF.

The J gene is TRBJ2-7, the V gene TRBV5-4; TRBD1 agrees at 7 bases. The CDR3 sequence is 15 residues long. The V gene end was trimmed by 4 bases and the J gene end by 3 bases; junction bases not matched to a gene: 10. Germline CDR1 is SGHNT and CDR2 is YYREEE (reference sequence). The chain's CDR3 is CASSARDRTIYEQYF. The CDR3 region has the DNA TGTGCCAGCAGCGCTAGGGACAGAACCATCTACGAGCAGTACTTC.

This chain links TRBV11-2 with TRBJ1-5; 8 bases align to TRBD1. With V trimmed by 2 bases and J by 2 bases, 2 bases remained unmatched. The CDR3 length is 15 residues. Germline CDR1 is SGHAT and CDR2 is FQNNGV. The CDR3 DNA reads TGTGCCAGCAGCTTAAGGGGACAGGGCAATCAGCCCCAGCATTTT. Its translation: CASSLRGQGNQPQHF. Variable domain in full (rest from reference TRBV11-2 and TRBJ1-5): EAGVAQSPRYKIIEKRQSVAFWCNPISGHATLYWYQQILGQGPKLLIQFQNNGVVDDSQLPKDRFSAERLKGVDSTLKIQPAKLEDSAVYLCASSLRGQGNQPQHFGDGTRLSIL.

This clone came up a few times. The rearrangement joins TRBV5-1 to TRBJ1-1; a weak D match, TRBD1 (5 bases). This CDR3 contains 14 residues. Germline CDR1 SGHRS, CDR2 YFSETQ. The V and J ends lost 0 bases and 4 bases respectively, with 10 bases between them. The CDR3, as DNA: TGCGCCAGCAGCTTGGAGAAGACAGCCACTGAAGCTTTCTTT. This gives the protein CASSLEKTATEAFF.

This clone was observed a handful of times. The chain has TRBV4-3 and TRBJ2-3; 10 nucleotides match TRBD1. The V gene end was trimmed by 0 bases and the J gene end by 1 base; junction bases not matched to a gene: 4. Germline-derived CDR1 and CDR2 are LGHNA and YSLEER. The CDR3 totals 17 residues. In nucleotides, the CDR3 is TGCGCCAGCAGCCAAGAAAGAGGACAGGGGGGCACAGATACGCAGTATTTT. Translating gives CASSQERGQGGTDTQYF.

This clone was observed a handful of times. V gene TRBV28 combines with J gene TRBJ2-7; D is perhaps TRBD1 (6 bases). This CDR3 comprises 12 residues. Germline V gene sequence: CDR1 MDHEN, CDR2 SYDVKM. V was pared by 3 bases and J by 3 bases, with 6 bases between. CDR3 in DNA: TGTGCCAGCAGTTTGGACAGCTACGAGCAGTACTTC. As protein: CASSLDSYEQYF.

The CDR3, as DNA: TGCGCCAGCAGCCAACATAGAGGCGAGCAGTACTTC. Residues: CASSQHRGEQYF. The rearrangement links TRBV4-3 to TRBJ2-7; no clear D. CDR1 and CDR2 (germline): LGHNA, YSLEER. The V gene lost 2 bases and the J gene lost 6 bases, with 8 bases spanning the gap. The CDR3 spans 12 residues.

The J gene is TRBJ2-1, the V gene TRBV9, with TRBD1 as a possible D gene (6 bases). The V and J ends lost 4 bases and 3 bases respectively, with 14 bases between them. The CDR3 runs 15 residues. Germline lookup yields CDR1 SGDLS and CDR2 YYNGEE. The CDR3 DNA follows: TGTGCCAGCAGCCTGCTGGGGGCGTTCTACAATGAGCAGTTCTTC. Its translation is CASSLLGAFYNEQFF. Looking up the rest from reference TRBV9 and TRBJ2-1 gives the full variable domain: DSGVTQTPKHLITATGQRVTLRCSPRSGDLSVYWYQQSLDQGLQFLIQYYNGEERAKGNILERFSAQQFPDLHSELNLSSLELGDSALYFCASSLLGAFYNEQFFGPGTRLTVL.

The chain carries TRBV2 and TRBJ1-4; 7 bases match TRBD1. V was clipped by 10 bases and J by 3 bases; unmatched bases: 5. The germline CDR1 and CDR2 sequences are SNHLY and FYNNEI. The CDR3 has 13 residues. Here the CDR3 DNA reads TGTGCCACCGAGGGGGCGGCTAATGAAAAACTGTTTTTT. Protein sequence: CATEGAANEKLFF.

This clone was counted at least ten times. The CDR3 loop is CASSLDAAKNIQYF. Here the CDR3 DNA reads TGTGCCAGCAGCTTGGATGCAGCCAAAAACATTCAGTACTTC. V and J are TRBV5-4 and TRBJ2-4; D is ambiguous. The CDR3 runs 14 residues. The germline V and J ends were trimmed by 0 bases and 0 bases, with 4 bases remaining between them. Germline V gene sequence: CDR1 SGHNT, CDR2 YYREEE (reference sequence).

The V call is TRBV19, the J call TRBJ2-7; no clear D. V was cut by 1 base and J by 2 bases, with 6 bases left in between. The V gene's germline CDR1 is LNHDA and CDR2 SQIVND (reference sequence). This CDR3 region has 13 residues. The CDR3 loop reads CASSIARAYEQYF. The CDR3 DNA reads TGTGCCAGTAGTATAGCTAGAGCCTACGAGCAGTACTTC.

This clone appeared a few times. The chain carries TRBV10-3 and TRBJ2-7, with a tentative D call TRBD2 (7 bases). CDR1 is ENHRY, CDR2 SYGVKD, per germline. The CDR3 consists of 13 residues. V was pared by 8 bases and J by 6 bases, with 17 bases between. CDR3 protein: CAIRGAGKGEQYF. The CDR3 nucleotides are TGTGCCATCCGGGGGGCAGGGAAGGGCGAGCAGTACTTC.

This sequence joins TRBV5-4 and TRBJ2-2; D ambiguous. Germline-derived CDR1 and CDR2 are SGHNT and YYREEE (reference sequence). The CDR3 has 14 residues. Trimming left V 1 base short and J 6 bases short, with 10 bases between. CDR3: CASSLKGRPGELFF. CDR3 nucleotides: TGTGCCAGCAGCTTGAAGGGCCGCCCCGGGGAGCTGTTTTTT.